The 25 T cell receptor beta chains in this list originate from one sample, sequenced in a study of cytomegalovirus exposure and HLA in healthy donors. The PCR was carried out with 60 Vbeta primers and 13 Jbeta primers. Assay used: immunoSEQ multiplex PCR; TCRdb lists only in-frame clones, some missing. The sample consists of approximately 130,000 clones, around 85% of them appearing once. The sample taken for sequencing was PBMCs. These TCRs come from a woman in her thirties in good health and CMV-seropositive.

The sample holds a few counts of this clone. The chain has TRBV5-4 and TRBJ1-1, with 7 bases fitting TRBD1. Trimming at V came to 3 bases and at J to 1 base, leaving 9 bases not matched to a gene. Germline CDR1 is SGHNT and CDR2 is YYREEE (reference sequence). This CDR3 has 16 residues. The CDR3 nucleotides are TGTGCCAGCAGCTCTCGGACAGGTGGGGGGAACACTGAAGCTTTCTTT. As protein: CASSSRTGGGNTEAFF.

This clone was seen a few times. Here the CDR3 DNA reads TGCAGTGGGGGGGACCCTACTGAAGCTTTCTTT. This encodes CSGGDPTEAFF. This chain uses TRBV20-1 with TRBJ1-1; TRBD1 is a possible D gene (5 bases). V gave up 7 bases and J gave up 5 bases, with 11 bases separating them. Per the germline V gene, CDR1 is DFQATT and CDR2 is SNEGSKA (reference sequence). The CDR3 contains 11 residues.

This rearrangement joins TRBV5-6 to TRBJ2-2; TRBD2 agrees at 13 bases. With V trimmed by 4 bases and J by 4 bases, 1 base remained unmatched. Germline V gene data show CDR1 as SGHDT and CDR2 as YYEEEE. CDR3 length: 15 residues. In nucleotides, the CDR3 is TGTGCCAGCAGCAGACTAGCGGGGGGCACCGGGGAGCTGTTTTTT. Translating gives CASSRLAGGTGELFF.

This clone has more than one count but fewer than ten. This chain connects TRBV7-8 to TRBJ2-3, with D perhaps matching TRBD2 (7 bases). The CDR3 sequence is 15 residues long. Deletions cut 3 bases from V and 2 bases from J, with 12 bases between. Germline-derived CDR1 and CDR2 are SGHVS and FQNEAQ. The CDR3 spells CASSLVAGATDTQYF. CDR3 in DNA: TGTGCCAGCAGCTTGGTTGCGGGGGCCACAGATACGCAGTATTTT. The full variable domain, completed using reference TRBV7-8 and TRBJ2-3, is GAGVSQSPRYKVAKRGQDVALRCDPISGHVSLFWYQQALGQGPEFLTYFQNEAQLDKSGLPSDRFFAERPEGSVSTLKIQRTQQEDSAVYLCASSLVAGATDTQYFGPGTRLTVL.

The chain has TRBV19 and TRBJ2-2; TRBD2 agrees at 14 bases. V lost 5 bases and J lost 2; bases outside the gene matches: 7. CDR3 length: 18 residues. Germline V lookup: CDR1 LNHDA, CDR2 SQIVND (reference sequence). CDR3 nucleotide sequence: TGTGCCAGTAGTGGTAGGACTAGCGGGGGGATAAACACCGGGGAGCTGTTTTTT. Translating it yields CASSGRTSGGINTGELFF.

CDR3 protein: CASSLAAGAQETQYF. The DNA of the CDR3 is TGTGCCAGCAGTTTGGCGGCGGGGGCCCAAGAGACCCAGTACTTC. The chain is built from TRBV28 and TRBJ2-5; tentatively, D is TRBD2 (7 bases). Trimming took 3 bases from V and 1 from J, leaving 12 bases between them. CDR3 length: 15 residues. Germline CDR1 and CDR2: MDHEN and SYDVKM. Drawing the rest from reference TRBV28 and TRBJ2-5, the complete variable domain is DVKVTQSSRYLVKRTGEKVFLECVQDMDHENMFWYRQDPGLGLRLIYFSYDVKMKEKGDIPEGYSVSREKKERFSLILESASTNQTSMYLCASSLAAGAQETQYFGPGTRLLVL.

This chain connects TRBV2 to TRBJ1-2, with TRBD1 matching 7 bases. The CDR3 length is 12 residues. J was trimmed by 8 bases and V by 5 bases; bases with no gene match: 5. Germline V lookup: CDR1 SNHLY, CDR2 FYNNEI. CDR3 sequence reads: CASSPTGRGYTF. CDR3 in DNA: TGTGCCAGCAGTCCGACAGGGCGGGGCTACACCTTC.

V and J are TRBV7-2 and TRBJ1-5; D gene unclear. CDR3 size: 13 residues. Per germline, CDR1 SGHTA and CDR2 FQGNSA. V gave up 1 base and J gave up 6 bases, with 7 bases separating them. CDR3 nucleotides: TGTGCCAGCAGCTTAGTTTCCATTCAGCCCCAGCATTTT. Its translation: CASSLVSIQPQHF. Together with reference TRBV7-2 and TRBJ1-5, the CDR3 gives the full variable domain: GAGVSQSPSNKVTEKGKDVELRCDPISGHTALYWYRQSLGQGLEFLIYFQGNSAPDKSGLPSDRFSAERTGGSVSTLTIQRTQQEDSAVYLCASSLVSIQPQHFGDGTRLSIL.

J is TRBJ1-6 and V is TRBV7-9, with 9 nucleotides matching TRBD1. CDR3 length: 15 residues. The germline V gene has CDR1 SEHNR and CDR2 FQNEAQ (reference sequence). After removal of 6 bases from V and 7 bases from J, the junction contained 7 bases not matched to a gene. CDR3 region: CASREGTGSNSPLHF. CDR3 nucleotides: TGTGCCAGCAGGGAGGGGACAGGGTCGAATTCACCCCTCCACTTT. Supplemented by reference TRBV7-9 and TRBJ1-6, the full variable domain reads DTGVSQNPRHKITKRGQNVTFRCDPISEHNRLYWYRQTLGQGPEFLTYFQNEAQLEKSRLLSDRFSAERPKGSFSTLEIQRTEQGDSAMYLCASREGTGSNSPLHFGNGTRLTVT.

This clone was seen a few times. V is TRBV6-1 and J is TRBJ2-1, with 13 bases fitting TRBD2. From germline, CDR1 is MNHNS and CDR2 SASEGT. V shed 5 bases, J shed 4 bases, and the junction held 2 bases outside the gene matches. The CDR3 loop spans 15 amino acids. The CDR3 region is CASSTTSGGYNEQFF. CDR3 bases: TGTGCCAGCAGTACGACTAGCGGGGGGTACAATGAGCAGTTCTTC.

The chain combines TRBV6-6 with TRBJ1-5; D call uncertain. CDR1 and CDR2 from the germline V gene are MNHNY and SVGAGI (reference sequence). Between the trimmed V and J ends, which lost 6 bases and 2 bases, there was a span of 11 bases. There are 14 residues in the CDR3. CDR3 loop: CASSLPGGNQPQHF. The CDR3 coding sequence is TGTGCCAGCAGCCTCCCCGGGGGCAATCAGCCCCAGCATTTT.

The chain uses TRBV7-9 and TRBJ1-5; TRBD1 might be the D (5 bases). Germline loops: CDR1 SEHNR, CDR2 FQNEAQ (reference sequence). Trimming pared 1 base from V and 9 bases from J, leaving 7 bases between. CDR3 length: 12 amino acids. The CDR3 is CASSLGGGPQHF. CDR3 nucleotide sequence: TGTGCCAGCAGCTTAGGCGGGGGGCCCCAGCATTTT.

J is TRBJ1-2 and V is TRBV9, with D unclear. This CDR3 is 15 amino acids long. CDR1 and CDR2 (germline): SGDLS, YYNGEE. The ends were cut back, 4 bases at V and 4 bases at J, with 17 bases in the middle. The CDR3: CASSTLGGSGYGYTF. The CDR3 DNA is TGTGCCAGCAGCACTCTCGGTGGCAGCGGCTATGGCTACACCTTC.

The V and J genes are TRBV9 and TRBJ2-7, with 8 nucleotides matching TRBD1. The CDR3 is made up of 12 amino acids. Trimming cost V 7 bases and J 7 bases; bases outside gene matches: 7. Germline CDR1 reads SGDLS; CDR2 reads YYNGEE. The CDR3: CASSGTGREQYF. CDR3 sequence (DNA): TGTGCCAGCTCGGGGACAGGTAGGGAGCAGTACTTC. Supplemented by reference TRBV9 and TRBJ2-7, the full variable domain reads DSGVTQTPKHLITATGQRVTLRCSPRSGDLSVYWYQQSLDQGLQFLIQYYNGEERAKGNILERFSAQQFPDLHSELNLSSLELGDSALYFCASSGTGREQYFGPGTRLTVT.

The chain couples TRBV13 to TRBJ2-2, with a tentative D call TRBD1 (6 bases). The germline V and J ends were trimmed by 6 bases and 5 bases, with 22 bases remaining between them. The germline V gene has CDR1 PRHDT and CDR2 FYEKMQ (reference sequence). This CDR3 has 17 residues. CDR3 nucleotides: TGTGCCAGCAGGCGAGTTAGGACAGCCGACCGAACCGGGGAGCTGTTTTTT. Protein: CASRRVRTADRTGELFF. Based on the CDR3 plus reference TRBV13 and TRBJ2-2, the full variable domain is AAGVIQSPRHLIKEKRETATLKCYPIPRHDTVYWYQQGPGQDPQFLISFYEKMQSDKGSIPDRFSAQQFSDYHSELNMSSLELGDSALYFCASRRVRTADRTGELFFGEGSRLTVL.

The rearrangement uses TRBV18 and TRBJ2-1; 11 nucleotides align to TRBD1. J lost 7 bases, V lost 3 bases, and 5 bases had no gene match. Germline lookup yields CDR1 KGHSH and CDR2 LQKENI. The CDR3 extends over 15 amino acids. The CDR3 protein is CASSPGTGGRNEQFF. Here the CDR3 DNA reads TGTGCCAGCTCACCCGGGACAGGGGGGAGGAATGAGCAGTTCTTC. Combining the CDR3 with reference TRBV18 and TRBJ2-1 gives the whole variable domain NAGVMQNPRHLVRRRGQEARLRCSPMKGHSHVYWYRQLPEEGLKFMVYLQKENIIDESGMPKERFSAEFPKEGPSILRIQQVVRGDSAAYFCASSPGTGGRNEQFFGPGTRLTVL.

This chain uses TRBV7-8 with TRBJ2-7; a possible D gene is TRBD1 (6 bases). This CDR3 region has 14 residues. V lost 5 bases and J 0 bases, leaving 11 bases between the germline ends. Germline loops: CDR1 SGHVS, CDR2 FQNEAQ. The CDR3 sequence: CASSTQGLSYEQYF. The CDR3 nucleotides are TGTGCCAGCAGCACACAGGGTCTCTCCTACGAGCAGTACTTC.

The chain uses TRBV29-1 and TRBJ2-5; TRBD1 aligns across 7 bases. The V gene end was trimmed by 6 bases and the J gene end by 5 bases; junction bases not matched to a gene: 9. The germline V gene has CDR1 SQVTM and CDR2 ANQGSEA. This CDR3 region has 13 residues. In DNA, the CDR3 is TGCAGCGTGATTGTAGGGGGCCGGGAGACCCAGTACTTC. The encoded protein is CSVIVGGRETQYF. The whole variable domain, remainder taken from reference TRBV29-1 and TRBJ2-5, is SAVISQKPSRDICQRGTSLTIQCQVDSQVTMMFWYRQQPGQSLTLIATANQGSEATYESGFVIDKFPISRPNLTFSTLTVSNMSPEDSSIYLCSVIVGGRETQYFGPGTRLLVL.

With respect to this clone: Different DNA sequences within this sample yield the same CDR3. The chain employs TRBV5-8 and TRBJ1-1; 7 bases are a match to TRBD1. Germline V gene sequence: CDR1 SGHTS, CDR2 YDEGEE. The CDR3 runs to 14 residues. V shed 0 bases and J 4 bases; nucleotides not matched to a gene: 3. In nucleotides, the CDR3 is TGTGCCAGCAGCTTGGGGGCAGGGGGCACTGAAGCTTTCTTT. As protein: CASSLGAGGTEAFF.

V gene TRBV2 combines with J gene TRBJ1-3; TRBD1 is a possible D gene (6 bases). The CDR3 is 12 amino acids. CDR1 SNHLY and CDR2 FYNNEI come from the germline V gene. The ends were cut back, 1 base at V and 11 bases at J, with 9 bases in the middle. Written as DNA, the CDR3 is TGTGCCAGCAGTGAAGGGCCAGGGGCCATATATTTT. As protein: CASSEGPGAIYF.

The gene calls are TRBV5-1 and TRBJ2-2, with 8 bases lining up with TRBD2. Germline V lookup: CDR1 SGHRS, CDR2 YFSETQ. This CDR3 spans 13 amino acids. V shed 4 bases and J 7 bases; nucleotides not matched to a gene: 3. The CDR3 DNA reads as TGCGCCAGCAGCCCGGGGGGGATCGGGGAGCTGTTTTTT. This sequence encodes CASSPGGIGELFF. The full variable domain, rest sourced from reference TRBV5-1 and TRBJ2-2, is KAGVTQTPRYLIKTRGQQVTLSCSPISGHRSVSWYQQTPGQGLQFLFEYFSETQRNKGNFPGRFSGRQFSNSRSEMNVSTLELGDSALYLCASSPGGIGELFFGEGSRLTVL.

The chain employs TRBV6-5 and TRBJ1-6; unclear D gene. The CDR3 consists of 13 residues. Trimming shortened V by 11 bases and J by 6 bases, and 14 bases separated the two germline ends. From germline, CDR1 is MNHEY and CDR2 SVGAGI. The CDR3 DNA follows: TGTGCCTCCTTCGGGAGGGTTAATTCACCCCTCCACTTT. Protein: CASFGRVNSPLHF.

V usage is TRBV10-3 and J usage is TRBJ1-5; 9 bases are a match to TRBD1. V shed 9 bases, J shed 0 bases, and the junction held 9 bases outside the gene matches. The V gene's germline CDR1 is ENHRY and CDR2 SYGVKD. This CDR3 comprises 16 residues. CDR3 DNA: TGTGCCATTAATAACAGGGGGCTGGATAGCAATCAGCCCCAGCATTTT. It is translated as CAINNRGLDSNQPQHF.

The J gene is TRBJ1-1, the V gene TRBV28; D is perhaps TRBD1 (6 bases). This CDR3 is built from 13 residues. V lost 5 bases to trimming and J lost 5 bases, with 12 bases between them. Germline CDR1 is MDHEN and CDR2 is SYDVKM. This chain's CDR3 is CASSAGVTTEAFF. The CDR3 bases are TGTGCCAGCAGTGCAGGGGTTACAACTGAAGCTTTCTTT.

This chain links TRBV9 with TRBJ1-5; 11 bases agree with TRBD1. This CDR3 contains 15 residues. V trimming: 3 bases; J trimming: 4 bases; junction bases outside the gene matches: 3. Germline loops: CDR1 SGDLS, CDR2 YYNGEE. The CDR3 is CASSDGQGANQPQHF. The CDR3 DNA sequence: TGTGCCAGCAGCGATGGACAGGGGGCGAATCAGCCCCAGCATTTT.